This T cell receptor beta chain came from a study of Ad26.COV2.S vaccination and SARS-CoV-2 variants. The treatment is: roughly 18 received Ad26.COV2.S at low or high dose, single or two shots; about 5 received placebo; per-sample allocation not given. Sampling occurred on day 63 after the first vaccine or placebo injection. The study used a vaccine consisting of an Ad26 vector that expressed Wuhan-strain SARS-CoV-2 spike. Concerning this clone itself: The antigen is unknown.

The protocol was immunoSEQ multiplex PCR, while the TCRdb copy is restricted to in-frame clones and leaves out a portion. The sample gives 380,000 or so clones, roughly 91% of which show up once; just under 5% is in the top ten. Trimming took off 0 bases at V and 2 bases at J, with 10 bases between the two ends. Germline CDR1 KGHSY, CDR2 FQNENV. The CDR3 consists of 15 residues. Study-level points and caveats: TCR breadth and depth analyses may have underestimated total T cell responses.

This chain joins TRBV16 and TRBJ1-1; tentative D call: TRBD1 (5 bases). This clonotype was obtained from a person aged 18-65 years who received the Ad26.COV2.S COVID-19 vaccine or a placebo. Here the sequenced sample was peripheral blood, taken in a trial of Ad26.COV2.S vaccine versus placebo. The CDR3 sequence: CASSQSPGLNTEAFF. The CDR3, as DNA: TGTGCCAGCAGCCAATCCCCAGGGCTAAACACTGAAGCTTTCTTT.